The T cell receptor beta chain described here comes from a study of shared clonotypes between healthy human individuals. Study results and caveats: Around 5% of naive CD4 clonotypes were common to a handful of donors. Estimated clonotype richness was generally higher in naive than memory subsets.

Several immunoSEQ plates held equal portions of the genomic DNA taken from each subset. The method was immunoSEQ multiplex PCR; TCRdb's version includes in-frame clones alone and lacks a portion of them. The top ten clones hold approximately 1.5% of a sample with nearly 1,000,000 clones, around three quarters of them seen once. This clone was counted a single time. The target antigen is unknown. Germline CDR1 SQVTM, CDR2 ANQGSEA. The CDR3 covers 13 residues. V was cut by 4 bases and J by 4 bases, with 10 bases left in between. Investigators divided CD4+ cells into CD45RA+ naive and CD45RA-negative memory subsets.

This TCR was recovered from a man aged 18-30 years in good health. The chain has TRBV29-1 and TRBJ2-2, with D unresolved. The sample was memory CD4+ T cells sorted from blood. Subset: CD45RA-negative fraction. The CDR3 protein is CSVAHLSTGELFF. In DNA, the CDR3 is TGCAGCGTTGCTCACCTGAGCACCGGGGAGCTGTTTTTT.